This TCR beta chain was profiled in a study of shared clonotypes between healthy human individuals. Germline CDR1 reads SGHRS; CDR2 reads YFSETQ. The length of the CDR3 is 15 residues. V was shortened by 5 bases and J by 4 bases, with 18 bases between the two germline ends. Clones were read by immunoSEQ multiplex PCR, and TCRdb kept only the in-frame ones, dropping some. The repertoire holds around 2.5 million clones, 90% to 95% seen once, with about 0.39% in the top ten. Sequencing used naive CD4+ T cells from PBMCs. The subset is: CD45RA+ positively selected. This rearrangement joins TRBV5-1 to TRBJ2-5, with D possibly matching TRBD2 (5 bases). The clonotype comes from a man aged 18 to 30 in good health. Some clones in this sample may be carry-over from other donors' samples. The CDR3 bases are TGCGCCAGCAGTCTTGGGGTGGCTCGGGGAGAGACCCAGTACTTC. It translates to CASSLGVARGETQYF.